The T cell receptor (beta chain) under discussion was sequenced for a study of Graves' ophthalmopathy and Graves' hyperthyroidism. Uncontrolled infections, other autoimmune diseases, pregnancy or lactation barred patients from enrollment. RNA transcripts served as template for amplifying TCR beta CDR3 sequences. First-round RT-PCR employed HTBI primers, with a second-round multiplex PCR after it. TCRdb independently ran MiXCR on the multiplex PCR reads; one entry per CDR3 protein. The sample lists some 210,000 distinct CDR3 sequences; over 25% were seen once. This clonotype was counted ten times or more. Its specificity is not known. Overall study results and limits: Most thyroid clonotypes expanded beyond 0.001 frequency were also found in blood.

This clonotype originated in a man over 45 with Graves' ophthalmopathy. Sequenced sample: peripheral blood.

CDR3 bases: TGTGCCAGCAGCCGTAGCATTGTTGAGACCCAGTACTTC. Its translation: CASSRSIVETQYF. The V gene is TRBV7-2, the J gene TRBJ2-5, with D hard to call. The CDR3 is 13 residues long. CDR1 SGHTA and CDR2 FQGNSA come from the germline V gene. Trimming left V 5 bases short and J 5 bases short, with 12 bases between.